The 15 T cell receptor beta chains given below trace back to one sample, sequenced in a study of control samples from healthy donors and cancer patients. Clones were sequenced by immunoSEQ multiplex PCR, and TCRdb holds only the in-frame ones, with some missing. The table has fewer than 120,000 clones, roughly 90% seen once. The specimen sequenced was PBMCs. The receptors originated from a woman aged 60 to 75 with lung cancer.

The chain recombines TRBV6-5 with TRBJ2-7, with 7 bases lining up with TRBD1. The CDR3 length is 14 residues. The J segment lost 1 base and the V segment lost 2 bases, leaving 2 bases of the junction unmatched. Germline V gene lookup returns CDR1 MNHEY and CDR2 SVGAGI. The CDR3 nucleotides are TGTGCCAGCAGTTACCGGGGACAGTCCTACGAGCAGTACTTC. This translates into CASSYRGQSYEQYF.

The chain carries TRBV5-6 and TRBJ2-6; the D gene could be TRBD1 or TRBD2 (5 bases each). V lost 4 bases and J lost 0, with 11 bases in between. This CDR3 spans 16 amino acids. The V gene's germline CDR1 is SGHDT and CDR2 YYEEEE. The CDR3 region has the DNA TGTGCCAGCAGCAGGGACGGAGGCTCTGGGGCCAACGTCCTGACTTTC. It encodes CASSRDGGSGANVLTF.

The chain employs TRBV6-6 and TRBJ1-5; 8 bases line up with TRBD1. V shed 5 bases and J 1 base; nucleotides not matched to a gene: 4. Germline values: CDR1 MNHNY, CDR2 SVGAGI (reference sequence). The CDR3 is 15 amino acids. CDR3 sequence: CASSPRTGSNQPQHF. As DNA, the CDR3 is TGTGCCAGCAGTCCTCGGACAGGGAGCAATCAGCCCCAGCATTTT.

This rearrangement joins TRBV6-5 to TRBJ1-5; D remains ambiguous. V shed 0 bases and J shed 4 bases, with 10 bases lying between them. This CDR3 has 15 residues. Germline CDR1 MNHEY, CDR2 SVGAGI. DNA of the CDR3: TGTGCCAGCAGTTACTCGAGGGCGGATAATCAGCCCCAGCATTTT. Protein: CASSYSRADNQPQHF.

The CDR3 here is CASNGGYYEQYF. In DNA form, the CDR3 reads TGTGCCAGCAACGGGGGCTACTACGAGCAGTACTTC. The rearrangement links TRBV2 to TRBJ2-7, with D perhaps being TRBD1 or TRBD2 (6 bases each). V lost 7 bases and J 3 bases, leaving 10 bases between the germline ends. This CDR3 spans 12 amino acids. The germline gives CDR1 SNHLY, CDR2 FYNNEI.

V is TRBV6-5 and J is TRBJ2-7, with D perhaps being TRBD1 or TRBD2 (5 bases each). The CDR3 has 15 residues. The ends were cut back, 6 bases at V and 6 bases at J, with 21 bases in the middle. CDR1 MNHEY and CDR2 SVGAGI come from the germline V gene. The CDR3 is CASSPGRDPRGEQYF. CDR3 coding DNA: TGTGCCAGCAGCCCAGGCCGGGACCCTCGGGGCGAGCAGTACTTC.

CDR3 sequence: CASKEANTGELFF. In DNA form, the CDR3 reads TGTGCCAGCAAGGAGGCGAACACCGGGGAGCTGTTTTTT. The chain links TRBV6-5 to TRBJ2-2, with TRBD2 as a possible D gene (5 bases). CDR3 length equals 13 residues. Trimming cost V 7 bases and J 0 bases, with 6 bases left between them. The V gene's germline CDR1 is MNHEY and CDR2 SVGAGI.

A remark on this clone: Other nucleotide sequences from this sample produce the same CDR3. V usage is TRBV19 and J usage is TRBJ1-1, with TRBD1 matching 7 bases. V dropped 5 bases and J dropped 1; count of bases not matched to a gene: 4. This CDR3 region has 14 residues. Germline V gene sequence: CDR1 LNHDA, CDR2 SQIVND (reference sequence). The CDR3 region has the DNA TGTGCCAGTAGTCGCGACAGGGAGAACACTGAAGCTTTCTTT. Its translation: CASSRDRENTEAFF.

In this sample, this clone turned up once. The chain uses TRBV7-8 and TRBJ1-1; the D gene is possibly TRBD1 (5 bases). Germline V gene data show CDR1 as SGHVS and CDR2 as FQNEAQ. The V end lost 6 bases, the J end lost 10 bases, and 18 bases lay between the germline ends. CDR3 length equals 13 residues. The CDR3 region is CASSSRVGPAAFF. Here the CDR3 DNA reads TGTGCCAGCAGTTCCAGGGTGGGGCCGGCAGCTTTCTTT.

The rearrangement uses TRBV6-4 and TRBJ2-1; D is perhaps TRBD1 (5 bases). Germline CDR1 is MRHNA and CDR2 is SNTAGT. V lost 2 bases, J lost 0 bases, and 11 bases lay in between. The CDR3 contains 16 residues. CDR3 coding DNA: TGTGCCAGCAGTGACCTCCAGGGTAGCTCCTACAATGAGCAGTTCTTC. Residues: CASSDLQGSSYNEQFF.

The chain combines TRBV27 with TRBJ2-1, with 7 bases fitting TRBD2. The CDR3 loop spans 17 amino acids. Germline CDR1 and CDR2: MNHEY and SMNVEV (reference sequence). V lost 2 bases to trimming and J lost 3 bases; unmatched junction nucleotides: 10. CDR3 coding DNA: TGTGCCAGCAGTTTAGGGCTAGCGGCATCGGGCTACAATGAGCAGTTCTTC. This translates into CASSLGLAASGYNEQFF.

The V and J genes are TRBV7-2 and TRBJ2-5; 8 bases align to TRBD1. With 4 bases clipped from V and 4 bases from J, the junction kept 14 bases outside the gene matches. The CDR3 is made up of 17 amino acids. Germline V CDR1 and CDR2: SGHTA, FQGNSA. CDR3 sequence (DNA): TGTGCCAGCAGCTCACTTGCGCAGGGGGCGCTTCGAGAGACCCAGTACTTC. This encodes CASSSLAQGALRETQYF.

The chain employs TRBV7-3 and TRBJ2-2; no reliable D call. Trimming cost V 1 base and J 3 bases, with 12 bases left between them. The CDR3 totals 16 residues. The germline V gene encodes CDR1 SGHTA and CDR2 FQGTGA. CDR3 DNA sequence: TGTGCCAGCAGCTTAAAACGGACGGCCGACACCGGGGAGCTGTTTTTT. It is translated as CASSLKRTADTGELFF.

The chain carries TRBV7-2 and TRBJ2-3; D is ambiguous. Trimming removed 3 bases at V and 1 base at J, with 11 bases between. CDR3 size: 15 residues. From germline, CDR1 is SGHTA and CDR2 FQGNSA. The CDR3 is CASSFRSQGTDTQYF. CDR3 sequence (DNA): TGTGCCAGCAGCTTCCGGTCGCAGGGCACAGATACGCAGTATTTT.

The V and J genes are TRBV5-1 and TRBJ1-2; D gene uncertain. V lost 0 bases to trimming and J lost 6 bases, with 9 bases between them. Per the germline V gene, CDR1 is SGHRS and CDR2 is YFSETQ. CDR3 length: 13 residues. CDR3 residues: CASSLETGNGYTF. As DNA, the CDR3 is TGCGCCAGCAGCTTGGAAACCGGCAATGGCTACACCTTC.